The 3 T cell receptor beta chains below come from one sample, sequenced in a study of T cell changes during pregnancy in multiple sclerosis. Libraries were prepared by immunoSEQ multiplex PCR; TCRdb keeps only in-frame clonotypes and omits some of them. In the table there are roughly 89,000 clones, about 93% of which are singletons. The material sequenced was peripheral blood, taken after pregnancy. The receptors come from a female donor in good health, enrolled as a control in a pregnancy study.

The chain combines TRBV5-5 with TRBJ2-7; TRBD2 agrees at 12 bases. With V trimmed by 5 bases and J by 2 bases, 5 bases remained unmatched. CDR1 and CDR2 from the germline V gene are SGHKS and YYEKEE (reference sequence). The CDR3 is 15 residues long. Here the CDR3 DNA reads TGTGCCAGCAGTCAGACTAGCGGGAGTGCCTACGAGCAGTACTTC. Residues: CASSQTSGSAYEQYF.

The V and J genes are TRBV5-6 and TRBJ1-1, with a possible D match to TRBD1 (5 bases). This CDR3 contains 14 residues. CDR1 and CDR2 from the germline V gene are SGHDT and YYEEEE. V was trimmed by 2 bases and J by 4 bases, leaving 12 bases between them. The CDR3: CASSFGQGSTEAFF. The DNA of the CDR3 is TGTGCCAGCAGCTTCGGCCAGGGAAGCACTGAAGCTTTCTTT.

This chain uses TRBV6-6 with TRBJ1-5; D unresolved. The germline V gene has CDR1 MNHNY and CDR2 SVGAGI (reference sequence). CDR3 size: 14 residues. Trimming took off 0 bases at V and 7 bases at J, with 10 bases between the two ends. The CDR3 DNA follows: TGTGCCAGCAGTTACTCGACTGACCCCCAGCCCCAGCATTTT. Translation: CASSYSTDPQPQHF.